Described below is a single T cell receptor beta chain sequence and its context. Its specificity is not known. The data were obtained in a study of T cell therapy after organ transplantation. Whole-study results and caveats: In nonresponders, large pretherapy expansions changed minimally after therapy. Reconstitution after therapy seemingly combined transferred and product-undetected endogenous clonotypes.

The CDR3 is made up of 15 amino acids. V was clipped by 3 bases and J by 2 bases, with 14 bases between them. Germline CDR1 reads SGDLS; CDR2 reads YYNGEE. Sequenced by immunoSEQ multiplex PCR; TCRdb stores in-frame clones only, minus some. Among more than 2,000 clones listed, under 95% were seen once. The TCR sequence derives from a human patient who had received a solid organ transplant and had CMV disease. The rearrangement links TRBV9 to TRBJ2-5; D is perhaps TRBD1 (6 bases). The sequencing used CD8+ T cells from blood, collected before autologous CMV-specific T cell therapy. The CDR3 DNA follows: TGTGCCAGCAGCGAAGTGGACAGAGAGCAAGAGACCCAGTACTTC. Its protein product is CASSEVDREQETQYF.